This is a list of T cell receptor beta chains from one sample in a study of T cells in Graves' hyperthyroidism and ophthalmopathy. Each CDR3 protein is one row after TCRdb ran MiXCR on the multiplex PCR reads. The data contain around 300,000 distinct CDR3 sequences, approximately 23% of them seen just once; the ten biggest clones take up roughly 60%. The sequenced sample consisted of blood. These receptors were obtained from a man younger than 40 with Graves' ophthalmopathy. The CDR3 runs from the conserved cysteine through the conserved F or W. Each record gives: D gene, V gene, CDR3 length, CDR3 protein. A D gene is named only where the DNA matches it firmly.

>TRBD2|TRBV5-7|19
CASSAKRREREESVYEQYF
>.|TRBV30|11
CAWSGANVLTF
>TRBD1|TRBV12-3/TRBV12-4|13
CASRPGQGHEQYF
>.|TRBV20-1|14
CSASYGGAKNIQYF
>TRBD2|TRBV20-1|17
CSARWLAGRGPQETQYF
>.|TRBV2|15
CASRDFGAGRSPLHF
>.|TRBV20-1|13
CSAREVTGGEQYF
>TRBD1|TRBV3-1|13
CASSQTGADTQYF
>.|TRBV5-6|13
CASSLRQVAGYTF
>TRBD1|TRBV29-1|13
CSGSTGGGREQYF
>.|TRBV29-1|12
CSTERTVNEQFF
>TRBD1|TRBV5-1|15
CASSLGGTGSDTQYF
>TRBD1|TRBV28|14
CASSSRDRGLEQYF
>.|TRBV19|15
CATASGAASSGEQYF
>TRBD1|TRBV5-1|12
CASSLGQGEQFF
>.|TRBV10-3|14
CAIRNPGLLYEQYF
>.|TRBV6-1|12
CASSVGDYGYTF
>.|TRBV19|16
CASSIAGRPLYNEQFF
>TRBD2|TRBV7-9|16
CASSSPTSGTRQEQFF
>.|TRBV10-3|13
CATRVPGYNEQFF
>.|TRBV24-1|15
CATSAGAGMNTEAFF
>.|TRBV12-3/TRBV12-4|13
CASSGMGGYEQYF
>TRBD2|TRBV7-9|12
CASSLGEGEQFF
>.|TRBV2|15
CASSARDLGYNEQFF
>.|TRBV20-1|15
CSARRGNMNTGELFF
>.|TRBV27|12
CASGGLTYGYTF
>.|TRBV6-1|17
CASSRTGTVNSNQPQHF
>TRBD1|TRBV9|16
CASSVDGTENYNEQFF
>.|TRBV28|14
CASAPARGDSPLHF
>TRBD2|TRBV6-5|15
CASSYSGSGRYEQYF
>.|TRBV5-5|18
CASSLIYPGRLSGNTIYF
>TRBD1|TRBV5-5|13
CASSLAIDRGSFF
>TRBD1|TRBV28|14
CASSLQGAGSPLHF
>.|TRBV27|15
CASQGYGEVTDTQYF
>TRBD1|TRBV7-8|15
CASSLSSRGLYEQYF
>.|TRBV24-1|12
CATSDRRYGYTF
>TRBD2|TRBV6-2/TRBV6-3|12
CASRSGSIGQYF
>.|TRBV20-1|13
CSARVSGNYEQYF
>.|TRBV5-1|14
CASSLSGPGNTIYF
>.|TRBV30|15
CAWSPFAAGRETQYF
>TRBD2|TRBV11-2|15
CASSPTSGRDDEQFF
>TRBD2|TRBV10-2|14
CASSEDSGRSGQYF
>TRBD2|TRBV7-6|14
CASSSSGGTDTQYF
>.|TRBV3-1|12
CASSPTRGELFF
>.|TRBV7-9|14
CASSRAGKTNEQFF
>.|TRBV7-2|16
CASSFRKGVGTDTQYF
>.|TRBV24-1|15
CATSAAGLSNQPQHF
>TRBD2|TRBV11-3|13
CASSLVTSGGQFF
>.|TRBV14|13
CARSLVTGDEQYF
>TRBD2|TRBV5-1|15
CASRQTSGVTGELFF